One sample yielded the 9 T cell receptor beta chains listed below, sequenced in a study of blood T cell repertoires in COVID-19. The protocol was immunoSEQ multiplex PCR, while the TCRdb copy is restricted to in-frame clones and leaves out a portion. The repertoire consists of 55,000 to 65,000 clones, with 75% to 90% occurring once and the leading ten covering less than 50%. Sequencing was performed on peripheral blood. The receptor source for this set is a woman aged 55-70 years with COVID-19, enrolled during active disease.

The chain employs TRBV28 and TRBJ2-5; D is perhaps TRBD2 (5 bases). Trimming cost V 8 bases and J 4 bases, with 11 bases left between them. CDR3 length equals 12 residues. Germline-derived CDR1 and CDR2 are MDHEN and SYDVKM. CDR3: CASLRGRETQYF. The CDR3 region has the DNA TGTGCCAGCCTTCGGGGTCGAGAGACCCAGTACTTC.

This rearrangement joins TRBV2 to TRBJ2-1; 8 bases fit TRBD1. Trimming at V came to 7 bases and at J to 4 bases, leaving 9 bases not matched to a gene. This CDR3 spans 15 amino acids. Germline V lookup: CDR1 SNHLY, CDR2 FYNNEI. CDR3 loop: CASKIGQGAYNEQFF. CDR3 coding DNA: TGTGCCAGCAAAATCGGACAGGGTGCTTACAATGAGCAGTTCTTC.

The rearrangement joins TRBV19 to TRBJ1-2; D may be TRBD1 (5 bases). Germline V gene sequence: CDR1 LNHDA, CDR2 SQIVND (reference sequence). The CDR3 spans 18 residues. Trimming pared 9 bases from V and 0 bases from J, leaving 26 bases between. The CDR3: CASQPVFTGLQANYGYTF. CDR3 nucleotide sequence: TGTGCCAGCCAACCCGTCTTTACAGGTCTCCAAGCTAACTATGGCTACACCTTC. The variable domain in full, completed from reference TRBV19 and TRBJ1-2, reads DGGITQSPKYLFRKEGQNVTLSCEQNLNHDAMYWYRQDPGQGLRLIYYSQIVNDFQKGDIAEGYSVSREKKESFPLTVTSAQKNPTAFYLCASQPVFTGLQANYGYTFGSGTRLTVV.

V is TRBV11-3 and J is TRBJ2-1, with D possibly matching TRBD2 (6 bases). This CDR3 has 11 residues. The V end was cut by 6 bases, the J end by 9 bases, with 9 bases between. The germline V gene has CDR1 SGHNT and CDR2 YENEEA. This chain's CDR3 is CASSLGGEQFF. Here the CDR3 DNA reads TGTGCCAGCAGTTTGGGGGGTGAGCAGTTCTTC.

This sequence joins TRBV5-5 and TRBJ1-2, with 7 bases that match TRBD1. V was clipped by 1 base and J by 4 bases; unmatched bases: 7. The CDR3 sequence is 15 residues long. The germline gives CDR1 SGHKS, CDR2 YYEKEE (reference sequence). The CDR3 sequence is CASSLQQGLSYGYTF. The CDR3 nucleotides are TGTGCCAGCAGCTTGCAACAGGGGCTTAGCTATGGCTACACCTTC.

The rearrangement links TRBV12-5 to TRBJ2-7; tentative D call: TRBD1 (6 bases). The CDR3 loop spans 18 amino acids. V was pared by 0 bases and J by 3 bases, with 21 bases between. Germline values: CDR1 LGHNT, CDR2 FRNRAP. This CDR3 is CASGLVQRLTQGVYEQYF. The CDR3 DNA is TGTGCTAGTGGTTTGGTACAAAGATTGACACAGGGAGTCTACGAGCAGTACTTC.

V usage is TRBV6-1 and J usage is TRBJ1-3; D is undetermined. The CDR3 spans 13 residues. Germline loops: CDR1 MNHNS, CDR2 SASEGT. V was shortened by 6 bases and J by 4 bases, with 10 bases between the two germline ends. CDR3 sequence reads: CASSLEEGNTIYF. CDR3 sequence (DNA): TGTGCCAGCAGCCTTGAAGAGGGAAACACCATATATTTT.

The chain has TRBV28 and TRBJ1-1; D is perhaps TRBD1 (6 bases). V lost 4 bases to trimming and J lost 0 bases, with 12 bases between them. The CDR3 is 15 residues long. Germline-derived CDR1 and CDR2 are MDHEN and SYDVKM. CDR3 sequence reads: CASSSPGTLNTEAFF. CDR3 sequence (DNA): TGTGCCAGCAGTTCGCCCGGGACACTGAACACTGAAGCTTTCTTT.

This chain uses TRBV14 with TRBJ1-3; D might be TRBD1 (5 bases). V lost 4 bases and J 2 bases, leaving 15 bases between the germline ends. Germline V lookup: CDR1 SGHDN, CDR2 FVKESK. CDR3 length: 16 residues. CDR3 sequence reads: CASSLPVRGPGNTIYF. Here the CDR3 DNA reads TGTGCCAGCAGCCTACCCGTAAGGGGTCCTGGAAACACCATATATTTT. Complete variable domain (other parts from reference TRBV14 and TRBJ1-3): EAGVTQFPSHSVIEKGQTVTLRCDPISGHDNLYWYRRVMGKEIKFLLHFVKESKQDESGMPNNRFLAERTGGTYSTLKVQPAELEDSGVYFCASSLPVRGPGNTIYFGEGSWLTVV.